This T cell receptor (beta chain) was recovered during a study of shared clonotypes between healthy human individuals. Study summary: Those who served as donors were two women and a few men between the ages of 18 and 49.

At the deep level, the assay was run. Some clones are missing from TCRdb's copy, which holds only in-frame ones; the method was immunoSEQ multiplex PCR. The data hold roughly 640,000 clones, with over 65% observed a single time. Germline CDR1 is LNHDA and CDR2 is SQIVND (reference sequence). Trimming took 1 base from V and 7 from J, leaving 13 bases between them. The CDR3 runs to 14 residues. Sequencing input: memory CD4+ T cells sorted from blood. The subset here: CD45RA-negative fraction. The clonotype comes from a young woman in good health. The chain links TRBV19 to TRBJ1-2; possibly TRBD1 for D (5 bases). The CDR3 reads CASSIVAGAGGYTF. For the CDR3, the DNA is TGTGCCAGTAGTATAGTTGCCGGGGCTGGTGGCTACACCTTC.